This TCR beta chain was sequenced in a study of graft-versus-host responses after intestinal transplantation. Looking at the study overall: As for transplant type, recipients had multivisceral, liver-intestinal, or isolated intestinal grafts. Among the recipients, all got anti-thymocyte globulin induction and then tacrolimus and steroids for roughly three years.

To note about this clone: What it binds is not known.

General study results and limits: The marrow of recipients harbored GvH clones, and ileum or blood showed some of them first. Declining HvG levels early post-transplant were linked to peak circulating GvH clone levels.

The junction had 5 bases not matched to a gene; V was cut back by 6 bases and J by 1 base. Germline V gives CDR1 MNHNS, CDR2 SASEGT. The CDR3 runs to 14 residues. The repertoire was sequenced with immunoSEQ multiplex PCR; TCRdb's copy has only in-frame clones and lacks some. The data contain about 50,000 clones, nearly 95% of them seen just once; the ten biggest clones take up more than 2%. The clonotype originates from a human donor who was the organ donor for an intestinal transplant. The gene calls are TRBV6-1 and TRBJ1-1; 7 nucleotides agree with TRBD1. The source was unstimulated CD4+ T cells sorted from spleen or lymph node cells, collected before transplant. CDR3 residues: CASSRGQRNTEAFF. The CDR3 DNA sequence: TGTGCCAGCAGCCGGGGACAGCGGAACACTGAAGCTTTCTTT.